Shown below are 16 T cell receptor beta chains from a single sample sequenced in a study of blood T cell repertoires in COVID-19 (TCRdb year 2020). The library was obtained by the immunoSEQ multiplex PCR assay. TCRdb's version of the immuneACCESS table is confined to in-frame rearrangements and falls short of the full clone set. An unresolved V gene accounts for under half of the shortfall where checked; the remainder is of unknown origin. This sample is represented by over 200,000 clones; 75% to 90% of them were singletons. Roughly 6% of the sample lies in the top ten. The material sequenced was peripheral blood. These receptor sequences come from a man aged 60 to 69 who had recovered from COVID-19.

The chain employs TRBV18 and TRBJ2-1, with 13 bases lining up with TRBD2. The CDR3 is 19 residues long. V lost 5 bases, J lost 0 bases, and 10 bases stayed unmatched. Germline V gene data show CDR1 as KGHSH and CDR2 as LQKENI. The chain's CDR3 is CASSGRTSGGSRSYNEQFF. CDR3 DNA: TGTGCCAGCTCAGGAAGGACTAGCGGGGGCTCTCGCTCCTACAATGAGCAGTTCTTC. Full variable domain (missing parts from reference TRBV18 and TRBJ2-1): NAGVMQNPRHLVRRRGQEARLRCSPMKGHSHVYWYRQLPEEGLKFMVYLQKENIIDESGMPKERFSAEFPKEGPSILRIQQVVRGDSAAYFCASSGRTSGGSRSYNEQFFGPGTRLTVL.

The table lists this clone with a count of one. This chain connects TRBV6-2 or TRBV6-3 to TRBJ2-2; no definite D call. The CDR3 runs to 15 residues. The V gene lost 6 bases and the J gene lost 7 bases, with 18 bases spanning the gap. CDR1 is MNHEY and CDR2 is SVGEGT in the germline V gene. The CDR3 protein is CASSYRLVGNGELFF. For the CDR3, the DNA is TGTGCCAGCAGCTATAGGCTAGTCGGCAACGGGGAGCTGTTTTTT.

This clone has just one count. J is TRBJ2-1 and V is TRBV11-3, with 11 bases aligning to TRBD1. Germline assignment: CDR1 SGHNT and CDR2 YENEEA. The CDR3 has 15 residues. V trimming: 0 bases; J trimming: 6 bases; junction bases outside the gene matches: 1. CDR3: CASSLDGTGGNEQFF. CDR3 DNA sequence: TGTGCCAGCAGCTTAGACGGGACAGGGGGCAATGAGCAGTTCTTC.

This rearrangement joins TRBV15 to TRBJ2-2; no reliable D call. The CDR3 contains 15 residues. CDR1 and CDR2 from the germline V gene are LNHNV and YYDKDF (reference sequence). Trimming left V 1 base short and J 1 base short, with 7 bases between. The CDR3 sequence is CATSRVRGNTGELFF. CDR3 DNA sequence: TGTGCCACCAGCAGAGTTAGAGGGAACACCGGGGAGCTGTTTTTT.

With respect to this clone: Other DNA sequences in the sample encode the same CDR3. The gene calls are TRBV12-3 or TRBV12-4 and TRBJ2-7; D gene uncertain. Trimming took 5 bases from V and 0 from J, leaving 8 bases between them. CDR3 length equals 13 residues. This CDR3 reads CASSPPGSYEQYF. The CDR3 nucleotides read TGTGCCAGCAGTCCCCCAGGCTCCTACGAGCAGTACTTC.

This chain links TRBV7-6 with TRBJ2-3; TRBD2 matches 9 bases. CDR1 is SGHVS and CDR2 is FNYEAQ in the germline V gene. Trimming removed 5 bases from V and 2 bases from J; junction bases left unmatched: 5. The CDR3 is 15 residues long. The DNA for the CDR3 is TGTGCCAGCAGCAGTGCTAGCGGGGCCACAGATACGCAGTATTTT. Translating it yields CASSSASGATDTQYF.

The chain uses TRBV5-4 and TRBJ2-3; no reliable D call. There are 14 residues in the CDR3. From germline, CDR1 is SGHNT and CDR2 YYREEE (reference sequence). The V end lost 5 bases, the J end lost 0 bases, and 10 bases lay between the germline ends. The CDR3 DNA reads as TGTGCCAGCAGTTGGAAGACTAGCACAGATACGCAGTATTTT. Its protein is CASSWKTSTDTQYF.

This clone came up a few times. This chain connects TRBV3-1 (or the pseudogene TRBV3-2) to TRBJ2-5, with D tentatively TRBD2 (7 bases). Trimming took off 4 bases at V and 1 base at J, with 13 bases between the two ends. The CDR3 is 15 residues long. Germline V gene sequence: CDR1 LGHDT, CDR2 YNNKEL (reference sequence). CDR3 protein: CASSRRGAVQETQYF. In nucleotides, the CDR3 is TGTGCCAGCAGCCGACGGGGGGCGGTCCAAGAGACCCAGTACTTC.

Comments on this clone: At one of its ends the junction is not consistent with the germline gene, which may arise from a read error. V usage is TRBV7-6 and J usage is TRBJ2-7, with TRBD2 identical over 10 bases. The CDR3 consists of 15 residues. Looked up from germline, CDR1 is SGHVS and CDR2 is FNYEAQ. In nucleotides, the CDR3 is TGTGCCAGCAGCCTAGCGGGAGCGCAAACCTACGAGCAGTACTTC. Residues: CASSLAGAQTYEQYF.

This chain uses TRBV11-1 with TRBJ1-2; 7 positions agree with TRBD1. This CDR3 has 14 residues. The V and J ends lost 0 bases and 6 bases, in that order; junction bases with no gene match: 4. The germline gives CDR1 SGHAT, CDR2 FQDESV (reference sequence). CDR3 loop: CASSLARDRDGYTF. The CDR3 DNA reads TGTGCCAGCAGCTTAGCACGAGACAGGGATGGCTACACCTTC.

This clone was detected once. V gene TRBV30 combines with J gene TRBJ1-5, with unresolved D. The CDR3 has 14 residues. Germline values: CDR1 GTSNPN, CDR2 SVGIG (reference sequence). The V gene lost 2 bases and the J gene lost 2 bases, with 10 bases spanning the gap. The CDR3: CAWSSPSGNQPQHF. CDR3 nucleotides: TGTGCCTGGAGTTCACCGAGCGGCAATCAGCCCCAGCATTTT.

The chain's CDR3 is CASSVATWETQYF. As DNA, the CDR3 is TGTGCCAGCAGCGTAGCTACGTGGGAGACCCAGTACTTC. The chain is built from TRBV9 and TRBJ2-5; the D is unclear. Between the trimmed V and J ends, which lost 0 bases and 5 bases, there was a span of 8 bases. The CDR3 is 13 amino acids. The germline V gene encodes CDR1 SGDLS and CDR2 YYNGEE.

This chain links TRBV7-3 with TRBJ2-3, with D possibly matching TRBD1 (5 bases). The germline V gene has CDR1 SGHTA and CDR2 FQGTGA. Trimming took off 2 bases at V and 5 bases at J, with 14 bases between the two ends. The CDR3 is 15 residues long. The CDR3 region is CASSLQGPAGDTQYF. For the CDR3, the DNA is TGTGCCAGCAGCTTACAGGGCCCCGCAGGAGATACGCAGTATTTT.

CDR3 DNA sequence: TGTGCCAGCAGCTGGATGCCGGGACAGGGGGTACGGGGTGGCTACACCTTC. It codes for CASSWMPGQGVRGGYTF. The chain carries TRBV7-2 and TRBJ1-2; 11 bases are shared with TRBD1. This CDR3 has 17 amino acids. The germline gives CDR1 SGHTA, CDR2 FQGNSA. Trimming took 4 bases from V and 7 from J; bases not matched to a gene: 14.

This clone was found a few times. The CDR3 sequence: CASSQGTSGKGVETQYF. The CDR3 region has the DNA TGTGCCAGCAGCCAAGGGACTAGCGGGAAGGGGGTAGAGACCCAGTACTTC. The chain has TRBV5-8 and TRBJ2-5, with 13 bases lining up with TRBD2. Germline CDR1 is SGHTS and CDR2 is YDEGEE. The CDR3 spans 17 residues. V gave up 4 bases and J gave up 4 bases; unmatched junction bases: 10. The full variable domain, completed using reference TRBV5-8 and TRBJ2-5, is EAGVTQSPTHLIKTRGQQATLRCSPISGHTSVYWYQQALGLGLQFLLWYDEGEERNRGNFPPRFSGRQFPNYSSELNVNALELEDSALYLCASSQGTSGKGVETQYFGPGTRLLVL.

This clone is a singleton in its sample. The CDR3 loop is CASSQRIGLLGNEQFF. Here the CDR3 DNA reads TGCGCCAGCAGCCAAAGAATCGGACTCCTAGGGAATGAGCAGTTCTTC. The chain couples TRBV4-1 to TRBJ2-1; TRBD2 is a possible D gene (5 bases). V lost 2 bases and J 7 bases, leaving 18 bases between the germline ends. CDR3 length: 16 residues. The germline V gene has CDR1 MGHRA and CDR2 YSYEKL.